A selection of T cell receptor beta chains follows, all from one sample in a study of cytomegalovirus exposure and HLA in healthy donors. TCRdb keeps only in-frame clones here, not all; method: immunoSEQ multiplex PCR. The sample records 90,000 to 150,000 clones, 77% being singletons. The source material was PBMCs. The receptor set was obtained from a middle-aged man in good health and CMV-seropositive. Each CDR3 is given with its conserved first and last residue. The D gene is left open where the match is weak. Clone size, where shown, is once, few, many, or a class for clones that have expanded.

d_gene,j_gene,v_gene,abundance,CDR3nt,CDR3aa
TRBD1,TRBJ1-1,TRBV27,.,TGTGCCAGCAGTTTATCAGGGACAGCGAACACTGAAGCTTTCTTT,CASSLSGTANTEAFF
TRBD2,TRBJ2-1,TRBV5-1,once,TGCGCCAGCAGCGGACTAGCGGGGGATTACAATGAGCAGTTCTTC,CASSGLAGDYNEQFF
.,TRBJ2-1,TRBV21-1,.,TGTGCCAGCAGCAAAAGGGGGTTTAGCGGGGGGTCCCCCTCCTACAATGAGCAGTTCTTC,CASSKRGFSGGSPSYNEQFF
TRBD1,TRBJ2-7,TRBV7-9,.,TGTGCCAGCAGCGATTCGGACAGGGCTCACGAGCAGTACTTC,CASSDSDRAHEQYF
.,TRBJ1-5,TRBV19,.,TGTGCCAGTAGTATGGGGGGGGCTCTTCAGCCCCAGCATTTT,CASSMGGALQPQHF
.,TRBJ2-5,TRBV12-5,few,TGTGCTAGTGGTTTGGTTGAGGGGGGGCGTGAGACCCAGTACTTC,CASGLVEGGRETQYF
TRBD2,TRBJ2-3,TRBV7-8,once,TGTGCCAGCAGCTTAGGCGTCGGGGGGGGCACAGATACGCAGTATTTT,CASSLGVGGGTDTQYF
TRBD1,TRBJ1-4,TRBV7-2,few,TGTGCCAGCAGCTTATCGACAGGGGTTGGTGAAAAACTGTTTTTT,CASSLSTGVGEKLFF
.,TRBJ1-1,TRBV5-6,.,TGTGCCAGCAGCTTGACATACACTGAAGCTTTCTTT,CASSLTYTEAFF
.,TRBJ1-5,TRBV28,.,TGTGCCAGCATTCTCGTCGGCCAGGGAAATCAGCCCCAGCATTTT,CASILVGQGNQPQHF
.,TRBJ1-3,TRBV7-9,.,TGTGCCAGCAGCTCGGGAAACACCATATATTTT,CASSSGNTIYF
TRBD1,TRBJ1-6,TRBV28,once,TGTGCCAGCAGTCCGGGACAGCATAATTCACCCCTCCACTTT,CASSPGQHNSPLHF
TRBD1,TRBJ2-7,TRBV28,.,TGTGCCAGCAGTTTGGACAGGAAGTCCGACGAGCAGTACTTC,CASSLDRKSDEQYF